This TCR beta chain was recorded in a study of CD8 T cells in Susac syndrome. The multiple sclerosis control cohort comprised treatment-naive individuals presenting with stable or active relapsing-remitting disease. Reverse transcription used roughly 0.45 to 1 ug RNA and random hexamers. An immunoSEQ multiplex PCR amplified TCR beta CDR3 over 54 Vbeta and 13 Jbeta. In TCRdb, the immunoSEQ multiplex PCR reads were re-called with MiXCR into one record per CDR3 protein. Counted here are approximately 180,000 distinct CDR3 sequences, approximately 93% occurring once; the ten biggest clones make up under 0.095%. Trimming left V 5 bases short and J 1 base short, with 8 bases between. The CDR3 has 13 residues.

The chain joins TRBV12-3 or TRBV12-4 to TRBJ1-1, with no clear D. The sample was CD4+ T cells from PBMCs. This clonotype originated in a human donor with multiple sclerosis. The CDR3 protein is CASSQYTNTEAFF. The CDR3 region has the DNA TGTGCCAGCAGTCAATACACGAACACTGAAGCTTTCTTT.